Sequencing of this T cell receptor (beta chain) was carried out in a study of T cells in Graves' hyperthyroidism and ophthalmopathy. Ophthalmopathy cases met thresholds of Clinical Activity Score at least 3, NOSPECS grade at least 4 and duration under 3 months. General study points: The model foresaw ophthalmopathy a median roughly 6 months prior to onset. Blood also held most thyroid clonotypes expanded beyond 0.001.

Amplification of TCR beta CDR3 regions used RNA as the template. Using the HTBI primer set, a first-round RT-PCR was run on the TCR CDR3. TCRdb reprocessed the multiplex PCR reads via MiXCR and lists one record per CDR3 protein. The data contain around 500,000 distinct CDR3 sequences, roughly 23% of them singletons. Looked up from germline, CDR1 is SQVTM and CDR2 is ANQGSEA. The V and J ends lost 2 bases and 7 bases respectively, with 14 bases between them. CDR3 length: 13 residues. This clonotype has ten or more counts. Its antigen is unidentified. The chain couples TRBV29-1 to TRBJ2-5; unclear D gene. This clonotype originated in a woman in her 70s with Graves' ophthalmopathy. Specimen: blood. The DNA of the CDR3 is TGCAGCGTTGAAACCCCTTCTTCAGGGACCCAGTACTTC. It specifies CSVETPSSGTQYF.